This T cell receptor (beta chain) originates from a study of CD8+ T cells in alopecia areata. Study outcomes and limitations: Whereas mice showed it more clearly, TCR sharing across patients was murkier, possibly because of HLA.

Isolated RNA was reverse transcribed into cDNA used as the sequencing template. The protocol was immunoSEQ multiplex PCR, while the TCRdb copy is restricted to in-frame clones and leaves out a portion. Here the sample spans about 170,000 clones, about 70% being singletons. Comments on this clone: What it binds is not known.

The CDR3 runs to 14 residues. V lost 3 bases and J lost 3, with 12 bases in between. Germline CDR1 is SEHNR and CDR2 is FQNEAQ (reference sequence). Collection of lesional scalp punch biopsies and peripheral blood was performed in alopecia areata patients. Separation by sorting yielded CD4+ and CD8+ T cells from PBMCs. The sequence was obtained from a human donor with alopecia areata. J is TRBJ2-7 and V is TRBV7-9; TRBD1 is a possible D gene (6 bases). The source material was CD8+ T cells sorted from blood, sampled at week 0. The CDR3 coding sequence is TGTGCCAGCAGCTTCTACAGGGCGGACTACGAGCAGTACTTC. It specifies CASSFYRADYEQYF.